The entry below gives a single T cell receptor (beta chain) sequence along with its context. The antigen remains unidentified. A read error may produce the germline difference seen at one junction end. Taking about 18-30 mg of unsorted bulk tissue, the authors co-extracted RNA and DNA. Every tumor was sampled at five separate regions. The data stem from a study of tumor-infiltrating lymphocytes in primary liver carcinoma. General study findings and limits: The proportion of top clones found throughout all five tumor regions was only about 8-25%. Between tumor regions, pairs overlapped more than tumor-adjacent and tumor-blood pairs did.

The CDR3 covers 13 residues. Germline V gives CDR1 SGHDN, CDR2 FVKESK. A constant-region primer primed TCR beta cDNA synthesis from about 0.55 ug of total RNA. ARM-PCR, slightly modified, supplied the TCR beta libraries through three nested multiplex PCR rounds. Both of the initial two PCR rounds ran for about 11 cycles and employed TRBV1-TRBV30 forward primers alongside a C-beta reverse primer. TCRdb itself ran the multiplex PCR reads through MiXCR, one entry per CDR3 protein. The data hold 100,000 or so distinct CDR3 sequences, with roughly 80% observed a single time. This sequence was found in a man aged 40-55 years with primary liver carcinoma and hepatitis B virus infection. The sample comprised liver tumor tissue from sampling region 3. Described subset: tumor region T3, left-lateral pole. The chain joins TRBV14 to TRBJ2-3; D unclear. CDR3 DNA sequence: TGTGCCAGCAGCAAAGACGGCGAAGGTACGCAGTATTTT. It codes for CASSKDGEGTQYF.